A selection of T cell receptor beta chains follows, all from one sample in a study of T cell changes during pregnancy in multiple sclerosis. Sequencing used immunoSEQ multiplex PCR; TCRdb keeps in-frame clones, though not all of them. The repertoire holds approximately 59,000 clones, with around 91% as singletons. Sequences were derived from peripheral blood, sampled in the third trimester of pregnancy. The receptor source for this set is a female donor in good health, enrolled as a control in a pregnancy study. The CDR3 runs from the conserved cysteine through the conserved F or W. D genes are given only for firm matches. Clone size, where shown, is once, few, many, or a class for clones that have expanded.

D,J,size,V,DNA,CDR3
TRBD1,TRBJ1-1,NA,TRBV7-2,TGTGCCAGCTCCGGACAGGGATTGAACACTGAAGCTTTCTTT,CASSGQGLNTEAFF
NA,TRBJ1-1,once,TRBV7-9,TGTGCCAGCAGCTTAACCGGGACAAACAAAGATGAAGCTTTCTTT,CASSLTGTNKDEAFF
NA,TRBJ2-7,NA,TRBV7-9,TGTGCCAGCAGCTTCGGCCCGGGGAACTCCTACGAGCAGTACTTC,CASSFGPGNSYEQYF
TRBD1,TRBJ2-4,NA,TRBV4-3,TGCGCCAGCAGCCCTTCATCAGGGGGCGTTATTGCGGCCAAAAACATTCAGTACTTC,CASSPSSGGVIAAKNIQYF
NA,TRBJ2-1,NA,TRBV9,TGTGCCAGCAGCGCCCGGGACTCTCCTGGGTTAGAGCAGTTCTTC,CASSARDSPGLEQFF
NA,TRBJ2-7,few,TRBV5-1,TGCGCCAGCAGCCCGTCACTCGGGGATAGCTACGAGCAGTACTTC,CASSPSLGDSYEQYF
NA,TRBJ1-4,NA,TRBV4-1,TGCGCCAGCAGCCTCTCGGGGGGCTGGACTAATGAAAAACTGTTTTTT,CASSLSGGWTNEKLFF
NA,TRBJ2-7,NA,TRBV18,TGTGCCAGCTCACCGGCCCAGCAGGGCCTCTACGAGCAGTACTTC,CASSPAQQGLYEQYF
NA,TRBJ2-3,NA,TRBV4-1,TGCGCCAGCAGCCTTGGGGTTAGCGCCGGCACAGATACGCAGTATTTT,CASSLGVSAGTDTQYF
NA,TRBJ2-1,NA,TRBV5-6,TGTGCCAGCACCCCAGCAGGGGCTAGGGGTGAGCAGTTCTTC,CASTPAGARGEQFF
NA,TRBJ2-1,once,TRBV5-1,TGCGCCAGCAGCCTGGAGGGACAGAACAATGAGCAGTTCTTC,CASSLEGQNNEQFF
NA,TRBJ2-7,NA,TRBV11-2,TGTGCCAGCAGCTCCGCAGGGGAGAACGAGCAGTACTTC,CASSSAGENEQYF
NA,TRBJ2-7,once,TRBV4-2,TGTGCCAGCAGCGCAGGGGCCTGGCAGTACTTC,CASSAGAWQYF
TRBD1,TRBJ1-5,NA,TRBV6-5,TGTGCCAGCAGTCCAGGGGGCGCGAGGCAGCCCCAGCATTTT,CASSPGGARQPQHF
TRBD1,TRBJ2-7,NA,TRBV25-1,TGTGCCAGCAGTGGCCCTGACAGGGACGAGCAGTACTTC,CASSGPDRDEQYF
NA,TRBJ1-5,NA,TRBV6-1,TGTGCCAGCAGTGGCCAACATAGCAATCAGCCCCAGCATTTT,CASSGQHSNQPQHF
NA,TRBJ1-4,once,TRBV6-6,TGTGCCAGCACCTCGGGTTGGGTCAGCTCTTTTGAAAAACTGTTTTTT,CASTSGWVSSFEKLFF
TRBD1,TRBJ2-7,NA,TRBV19,TGTGCCACAATGGGACAGGTAACCTACGAGCAGTACTTC,CATMGQVTYEQYF
TRBD1,TRBJ2-1,NA,TRBV30,TGTGCCTGGAGGGGTGGACAGGGTTTGGGCTCCTACAATGAGCAGTTCTTC,CAWRGGQGLGSYNEQFF
NA,TRBJ2-5,NA,TRBV7-7,TGTGCTAGCAGCGATCAGGGGTCTAGGGAGACCCAGTACTTC,CASSDQGSRETQYF
TRBD2,TRBJ2-3,NA,TRBV5-4,TGTGCCAGCAGCCTCAGCGGGGGGCCCACAGATACGCAGTATTTT,CASSLSGGPTDTQYF
TRBD2,TRBJ2-3,NA,TRBV5-6,TGTGCCAGCAGCTCGGTAGCGGGGGGGCCGATAGATACGCAGTATTTT,CASSSVAGGPIDTQYF
NA,TRBJ1-2,few,TRBV15,TGTGCCACCAGGGCCGGCGGGGACCCCTATGGCTACACCTTC,CATRAGGDPYGYTF
TRBD1,TRBJ1-1,NA,TRBV28,TGTGCCAGCAGTCCGAATACAGGGGGCGGCACTGAAGCTTTCTTT,CASSPNTGGGTEAFF
TRBD2,TRBJ2-5,NA,TRBV6-6,TGTGCCAGCTCAGGCCGGGGCGGGGGGGCCGGAGAGACCCAGTACTTC,CASSGRGGGAGETQYF
TRBD1,TRBJ2-2,NA,TRBV5-5,TGTGCCAGCAGCTTGGGGGGGACAGTCCCCGGGGAGCTGTTTTTT,CASSLGGTVPGELFF
TRBD1,TRBJ2-7,NA,TRBV10-3,TGTGCCATCAGGGGGAGCGGGACAGGGAACGACGAGCAGTACTTC,CAIRGSGTGNDEQYF
NA,TRBJ2-5,NA,TRBV5-1,TGCGCCAGCAGCTCTTTACAGGGAGACCAAGAGACCCAGTACTTC,CASSSLQGDQETQYF
TRBD1,TRBJ1-3,once,TRBV6-5,TGTGCCAGCAGTCCTTCGACAGGGAGAAACACCATATATTTT,CASSPSTGRNTIYF
NA,TRBJ2-4,NA,TRBV5-1,TGCGCCAGCATGGCCTGGGCGGGTGCCAAAAACATTCAGTACTTC,CASMAWAGAKNIQYF
TRBD1,TRBJ2-7,NA,TRBV4-3,TGCGCCAGCAGCCAAGCTAACAGGGGTACCTACGAGCAGTACTTC,CASSQANRGTYEQYF
NA,TRBJ2-7,NA,TRBV11-1,TGTGCCAGCAGCTTATGGGACACGAAAACGGCAGGACTGTACTTC,CASSLWDTKTAGLYF
TRBD1,TRBJ1-6,NA,TRBV7-9,TGTGCCAGCAGCGCCCAGACAGGGGTCAATTCACCCCTCCACTTT,CASSAQTGVNSPLHF
TRBD2,TRBJ2-7,NA,TRBV14,TGTGCCAGCAGCCAAGATAGGGGACTACGCTCGATCTACGAGCAGTACTTC,CASSQDRGLRSIYEQYF
TRBD1,TRBJ2-3,NA,TRBV5-1,TGCGCCAGCAGTAGAGACAGGGGCACAGATACGCAGTATTTT,CASSRDRGTDTQYF
TRBD1,TRBJ2-2,few,TRBV6-1,TGTGCCAGCAGACGACAGGGGAACACCGGGGAGCTGTTTTTT,CASRRQGNTGELFF
TRBD1,TRBJ1-1,few,TRBV5-5,TGTGCCAGCAGCTTGCAGGGGGTGACTGAAGCTTTCTTT,CASSLQGVTEAFF
NA,TRBJ2-1,NA,TRBV7-8,TGTGCCAGCAGCCCAAACAGGGCGCAGTTCTTC,CASSPNRAQFF
TRBD1,TRBJ2-7,NA,TRBV7-6,TGTGCCAGCAGCTTAGGAGGGGGCGGGCGCTCCTACGAGCAGTACTTC,CASSLGGGGRSYEQYF
NA,TRBJ2-3,NA,TRBV7-2,TGTGCCAGCAGCTTAGAGCCGCAACTCGATACGCAGTATTTT,CASSLEPQLDTQYF
NA,TRBJ1-5,few,TRBV30,TGTGCCTGGAGTCCCCAGGCCCTAACTAATCAGCCCCAGCATTTT,CAWSPQALTNQPQHF
NA,TRBJ1-4,NA,TRBV6-5,TGTGCCAGCAGACCAGACCCAGGAAATGAAAAACTGTTTTTT,CASRPDPGNEKLFF